This TCR beta chain originates from a study of cytomegalovirus exposure and HLA in healthy donors. Study conclusions and caveats: When analyzed later, a missense DCLRE1C variant was found to be linked to TCR beta V- and J-gene trimming. It was taken for granted in presence/absence analyses that sequencing depth across donors was roughly uniform.

The PCR had 60 Vbeta and 13 Jbeta primers. Generated by immunoSEQ multiplex PCR, the TCRdb table keeps only in-frame clones and is missing some. This sample has some 91,000 clones, with around 77% found just once. Notes on this clone: Its target is unknown.

V gave up 0 bases and J gave up 0 bases, with 9 bases separating them. This CDR3 has 16 residues. CDR1 is SEHNR and CDR2 is FQNEAQ in the germline V gene (reference sequence). This receptor was obtained from a man aged 35-49 years in good health and CMV-seronegative. The chain uses TRBV7-9 and TRBJ1-3; possibly TRBD1 for D (5 bases). Sequenced sample: PBMCs. In nucleotides, the CDR3 is TGTGCCAGCAGCTTAGCGTCCGGGGGCTCTGGAAACACCATATATTTT. This codes for CASSLASGGSGNTIYF.